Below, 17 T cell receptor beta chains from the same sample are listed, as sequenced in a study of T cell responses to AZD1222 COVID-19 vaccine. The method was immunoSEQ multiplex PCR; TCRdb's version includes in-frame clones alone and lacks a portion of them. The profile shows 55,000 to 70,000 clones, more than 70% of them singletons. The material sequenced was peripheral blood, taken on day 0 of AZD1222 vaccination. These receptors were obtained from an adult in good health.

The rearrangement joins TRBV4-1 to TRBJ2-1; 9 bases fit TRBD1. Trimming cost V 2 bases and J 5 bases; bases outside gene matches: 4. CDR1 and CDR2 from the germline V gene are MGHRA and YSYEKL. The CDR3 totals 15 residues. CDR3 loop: CASSQRTGANNEQFF. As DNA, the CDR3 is TGCGCCAGCAGCCAAAGGACAGGGGCCAACAATGAGCAGTTCTTC.

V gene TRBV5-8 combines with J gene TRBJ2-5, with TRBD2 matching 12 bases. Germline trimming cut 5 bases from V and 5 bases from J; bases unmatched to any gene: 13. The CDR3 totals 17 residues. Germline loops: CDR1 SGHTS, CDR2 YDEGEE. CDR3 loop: CASRHAVTSGSGETQYF. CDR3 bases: TGTGCCAGCAGGCATGCTGTGACTAGCGGGAGTGGGGAGACCCAGTACTTC.

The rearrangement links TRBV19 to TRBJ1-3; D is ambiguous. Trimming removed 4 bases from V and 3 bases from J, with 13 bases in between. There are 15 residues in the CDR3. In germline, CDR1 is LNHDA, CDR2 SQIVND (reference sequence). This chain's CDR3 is CASSRSPRDGNTIYF. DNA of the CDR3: TGTGCCAGTAGTAGGAGCCCACGGGATGGAAACACCATATATTTT.

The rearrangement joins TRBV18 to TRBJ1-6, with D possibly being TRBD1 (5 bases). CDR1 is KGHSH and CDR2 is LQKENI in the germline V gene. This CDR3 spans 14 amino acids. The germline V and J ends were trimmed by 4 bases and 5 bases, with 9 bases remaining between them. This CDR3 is CASSLTENNSPLHF. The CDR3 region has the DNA TGTGCCAGCTCACTGACAGAGAATAATTCACCCCTCCACTTT.

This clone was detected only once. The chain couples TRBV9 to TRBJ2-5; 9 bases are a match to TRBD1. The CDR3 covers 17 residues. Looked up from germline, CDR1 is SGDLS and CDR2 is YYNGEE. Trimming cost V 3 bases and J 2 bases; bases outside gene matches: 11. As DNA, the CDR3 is TGTGCCAGCAGCGCAATTTTCGGACAGGGGCCTCAAGAGACCCAGTACTTC. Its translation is CASSAIFGQGPQETQYF.

As DNA, the CDR3 is TGTGCCAGCAGACTACAGGGGACTAATGAAAAACTGTTTTTT. It codes for CASRLQGTNEKLFF. J is TRBJ1-4 and V is TRBV6-6; 7 nucleotides match TRBD1. Germline CDR1 reads MNHNY; CDR2 reads SVGAGI (reference sequence). Trimming at V came to 6 bases and at J to 2 bases, leaving 3 bases not matched to a gene. The CDR3 consists of 14 residues.

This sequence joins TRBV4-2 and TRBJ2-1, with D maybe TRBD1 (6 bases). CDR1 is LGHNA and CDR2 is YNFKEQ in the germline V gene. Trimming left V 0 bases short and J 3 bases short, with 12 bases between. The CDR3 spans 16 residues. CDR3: CASSQDGTGNYNEQFF. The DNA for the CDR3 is TGTGCCAGCAGCCAAGATGGTACAGGGAACTACAATGAGCAGTTCTTC.

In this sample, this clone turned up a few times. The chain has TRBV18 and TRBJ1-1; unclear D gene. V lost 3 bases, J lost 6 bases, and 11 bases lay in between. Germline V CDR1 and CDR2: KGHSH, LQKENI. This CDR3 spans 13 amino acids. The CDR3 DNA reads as TGTGCCAGCTCACCCCCCGTCCAGTCTGAAGCTTTCTTT. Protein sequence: CASSPPVQSEAFF.

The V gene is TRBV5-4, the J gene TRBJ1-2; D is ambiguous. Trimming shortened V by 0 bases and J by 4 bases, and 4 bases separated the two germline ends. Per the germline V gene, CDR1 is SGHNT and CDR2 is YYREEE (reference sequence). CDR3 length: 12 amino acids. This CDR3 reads CASSLALYGYTF. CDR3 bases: TGTGCCAGCAGCTTGGCTCTCTATGGCTACACCTTC.

The CDR3 spells CASKGGLAGYEQYF. The CDR3 nucleotides are TGTGCCAGCAAAGGTGGGCTAGCGGGTTACGAGCAGTACTTC. The rearrangement links TRBV2 to TRBJ2-7; 8 nucleotides agree with TRBD2. Germline trimming cut 7 bases from V and 4 bases from J; bases unmatched to any gene: 9. Per germline, CDR1 SNHLY and CDR2 FYNNEI. The CDR3 runs to 14 residues. Using reference TRBV2 and TRBJ2-7 for the parts outside the CDR3, the full variable domain is EPEVTQTPSHQVTQMGQEVILRCVPISNHLYFYWYRQILGQKVEFLVSFYNNEISEKSEIFDDQFSVERPDGSNFTLKIRSTKLEDSAMYFCASKGGLAGYEQYFGPGTRLTVT.

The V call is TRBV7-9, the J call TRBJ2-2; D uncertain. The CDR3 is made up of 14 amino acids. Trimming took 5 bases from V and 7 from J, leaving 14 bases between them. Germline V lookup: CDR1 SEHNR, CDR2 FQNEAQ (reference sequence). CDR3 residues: CASSHPQGNGELFF. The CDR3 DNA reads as TGTGCCAGCAGCCACCCCCAAGGGAACGGGGAGCTGTTTTTT.

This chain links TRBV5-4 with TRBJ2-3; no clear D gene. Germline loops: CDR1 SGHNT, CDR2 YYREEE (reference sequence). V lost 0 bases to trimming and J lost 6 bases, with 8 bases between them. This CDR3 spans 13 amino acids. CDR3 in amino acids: CASSLVIRDTQYF. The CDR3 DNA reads TGTGCCAGCAGCTTGGTCATTAGGGATACGCAGTATTTT.

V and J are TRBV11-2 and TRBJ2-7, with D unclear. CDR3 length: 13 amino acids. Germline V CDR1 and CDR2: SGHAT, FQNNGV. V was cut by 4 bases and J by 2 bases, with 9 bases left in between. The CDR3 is CASSSQDTYEQYF. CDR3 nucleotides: TGTGCCAGCAGCTCGCAAGACACCTACGAGCAGTACTTC.

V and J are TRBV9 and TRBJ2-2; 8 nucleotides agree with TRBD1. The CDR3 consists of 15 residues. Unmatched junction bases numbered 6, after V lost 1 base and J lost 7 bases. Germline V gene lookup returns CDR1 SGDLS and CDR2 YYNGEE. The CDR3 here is CASSVPDRGVGELFF. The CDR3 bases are TGTGCCAGCAGCGTACCCGACAGGGGAGTCGGGGAGCTGTTTTTT.

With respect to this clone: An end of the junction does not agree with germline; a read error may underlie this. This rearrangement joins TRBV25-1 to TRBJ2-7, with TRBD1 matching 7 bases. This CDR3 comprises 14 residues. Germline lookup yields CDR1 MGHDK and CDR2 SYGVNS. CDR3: CASTTTGYLYKQYF. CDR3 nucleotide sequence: TGTGCCAGCACGACGACAGGGTACCTCTACAAGCAGTACTTC.

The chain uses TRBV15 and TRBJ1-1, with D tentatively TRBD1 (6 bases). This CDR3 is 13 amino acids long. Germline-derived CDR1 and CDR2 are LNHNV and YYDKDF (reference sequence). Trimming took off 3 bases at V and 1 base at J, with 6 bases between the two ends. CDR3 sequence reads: CATSRDRNTEAFF. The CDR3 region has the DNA TGTGCCACCAGCAGGGACAGGAACACTGAAGCTTTCTTT.

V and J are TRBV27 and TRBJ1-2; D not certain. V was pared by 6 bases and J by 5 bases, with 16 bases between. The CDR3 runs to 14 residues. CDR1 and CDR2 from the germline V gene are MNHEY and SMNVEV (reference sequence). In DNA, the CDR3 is TGTGCCAGCAGGGAGCCCCAGAACAAATATGGCTACACCTTC. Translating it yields CASREPQNKYGYTF.